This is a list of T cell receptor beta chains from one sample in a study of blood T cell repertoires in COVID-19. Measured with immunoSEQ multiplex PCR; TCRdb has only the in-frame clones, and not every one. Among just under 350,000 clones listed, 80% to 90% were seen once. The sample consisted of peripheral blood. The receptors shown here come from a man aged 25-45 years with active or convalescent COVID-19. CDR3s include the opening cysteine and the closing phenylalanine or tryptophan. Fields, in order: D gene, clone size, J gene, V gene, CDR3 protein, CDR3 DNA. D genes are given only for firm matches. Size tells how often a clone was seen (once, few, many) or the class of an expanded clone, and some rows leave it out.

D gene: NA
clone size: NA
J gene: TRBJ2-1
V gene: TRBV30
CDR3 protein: CAWEEGTREFF
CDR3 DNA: TGTGCCTGGGAGGAGGGGACCCGGGAGTTCTTC

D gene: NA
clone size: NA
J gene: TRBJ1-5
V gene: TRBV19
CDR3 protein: CASSSGAGPQHF
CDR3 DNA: TGTGCCAGTAGTAGTGGTGCGGGGCCCCAGCATTTT

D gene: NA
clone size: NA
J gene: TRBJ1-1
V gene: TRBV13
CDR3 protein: CASSLRGTFMNTEAFF
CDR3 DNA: TGTGCCAGCAGCCTAAGGGGAACCTTCATGAACACTGAAGCTTTCTTT

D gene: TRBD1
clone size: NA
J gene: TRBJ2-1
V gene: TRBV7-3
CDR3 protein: CASSLGTDNEQFF
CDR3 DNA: TGTGCCAGCAGCTTAGGGACAGACAATGAGCAGTTCTTC

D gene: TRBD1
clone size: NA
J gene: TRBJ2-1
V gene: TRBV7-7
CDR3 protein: CASSRTTGAYNEQFF
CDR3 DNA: TGTGCCAGCAGCCGAACGACAGGGGCCTACAATGAGCAGTTCTTC

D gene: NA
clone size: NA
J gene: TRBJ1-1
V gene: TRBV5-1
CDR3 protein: CASSEGTYTEAFF
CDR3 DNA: TGCGCCAGCAGCGAGGGGACATATACTGAAGCTTTCTTT

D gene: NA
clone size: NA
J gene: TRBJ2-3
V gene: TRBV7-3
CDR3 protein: CASSPGGGADTQYF
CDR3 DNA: TGTGCCAGCAGTCCTGGGGGCGGTGCAGATACGCAGTATTTT

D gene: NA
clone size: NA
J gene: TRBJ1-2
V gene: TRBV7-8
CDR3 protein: CASSLGRTVYGYTF
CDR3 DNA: TGTGCCAGCAGCTTAGGAAGGACAGTCTATGGCTACACCTTC

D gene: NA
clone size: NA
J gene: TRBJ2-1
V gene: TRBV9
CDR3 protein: CASSPSPLAVYNEQFF
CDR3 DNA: TGTGCCAGCAGCCCTTCCCCCTTAGCGGTCTACAATGAGCAGTTCTTC

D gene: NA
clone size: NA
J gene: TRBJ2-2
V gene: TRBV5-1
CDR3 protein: CASSLKTDSTGELFF
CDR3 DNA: TGCGCCAGCAGCTTGAAGACAGACTCGACCGGGGAGCTGTTTTTT

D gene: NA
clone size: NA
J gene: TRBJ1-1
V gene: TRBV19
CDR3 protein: CASSIRGSDTEAFF
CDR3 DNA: TGTGCCAGTAGTATCCGGGGGTCGGACACTGAAGCTTTCTTT

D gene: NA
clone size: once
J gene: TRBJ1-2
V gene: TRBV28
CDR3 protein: CASSLGRAASGYTF
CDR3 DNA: TGTGCCAGCAGTTTGGGCAGGGCGGCTTCTGGCTACACCTTC

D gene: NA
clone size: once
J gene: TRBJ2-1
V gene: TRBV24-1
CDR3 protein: CATSDPSRGGQDGEQFF
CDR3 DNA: TGTGCCACCAGTGATCCTTCCCGCGGGGGACAAGATGGTGAGCAGTTCTTC

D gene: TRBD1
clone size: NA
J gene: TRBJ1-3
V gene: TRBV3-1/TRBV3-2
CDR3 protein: CASSQDRPISGNTIYF
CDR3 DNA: TGTGCCAGCAGCCAGGACAGGCCAATCTCTGGAAACACCATATATTTT

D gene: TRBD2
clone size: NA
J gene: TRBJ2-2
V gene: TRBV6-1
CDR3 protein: CASSDGLAGTGELFF
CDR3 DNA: TGTGCCAGCAGTGATGGACTAGCGGGAACCGGGGAGCTGTTTTTT

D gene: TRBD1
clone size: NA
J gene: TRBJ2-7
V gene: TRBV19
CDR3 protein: CASSTGTGTYEQYF
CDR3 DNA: TGTGCCAGTAGTACGGGGACAGGGACCTACGAGCAGTACTTC

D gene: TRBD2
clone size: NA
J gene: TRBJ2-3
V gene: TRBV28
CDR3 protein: CASRRQRGGTDTQYF
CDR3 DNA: TGTGCCAGCAGGCGTCAGCGGGGGGGCACAGATACGCAGTATTTT

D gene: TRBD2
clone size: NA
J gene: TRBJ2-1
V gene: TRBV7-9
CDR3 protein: CASSLAGRTSGRLQRIF
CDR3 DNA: TGTGCCAGCAGCTTAGCGGGGAGGACTAGCGGGAGGCTTCAAAGGATCTTC

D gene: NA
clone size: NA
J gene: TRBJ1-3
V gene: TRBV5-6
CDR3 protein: CASSLGRPSGNTIYF
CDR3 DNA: TGTGCCAGCAGCTTGGGCAGGCCCTCTGGAAACACCATATATTTT

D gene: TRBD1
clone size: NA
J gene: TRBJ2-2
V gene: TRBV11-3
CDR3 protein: CASSLAPWTGEDTGELFF
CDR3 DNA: TGTGCCAGCAGCTTAGCTCCATGGACAGGGGAGGACACCGGGGAGCTGTTTTTT

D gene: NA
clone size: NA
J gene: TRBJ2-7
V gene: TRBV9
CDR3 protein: CASSPLPGEGYEQYF
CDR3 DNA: TGTGCCAGCAGCCCCCTTCCGGGAGAGGGCTACGAGCAGTACTTC

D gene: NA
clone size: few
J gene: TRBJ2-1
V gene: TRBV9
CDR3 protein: CASSVAAREQFF
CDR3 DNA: TGTGCCAGCAGCGTAGCAGCGAGGGAGCAGTTCTTC

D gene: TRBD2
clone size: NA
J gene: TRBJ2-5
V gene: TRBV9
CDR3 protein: CASSVATAGGQETQYF
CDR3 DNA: TGTGCCAGCAGCGTAGCTACAGCGGGGGGGCAAGAGACCCAGTACTTC

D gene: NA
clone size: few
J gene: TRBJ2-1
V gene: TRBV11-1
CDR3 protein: CASSKDSSYNEQFF
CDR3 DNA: TGTGCCAGCAGCAAAGACAGCTCTTACAATGAGCAGTTCTTC

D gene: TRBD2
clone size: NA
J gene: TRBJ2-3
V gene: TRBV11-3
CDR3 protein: CASSSPGRDGEALDTQYF
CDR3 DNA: TGTGCCAGCAGCTCCCCAGGGAGGGACGGGGAGGCCCTGGATACGCAGTATTTT